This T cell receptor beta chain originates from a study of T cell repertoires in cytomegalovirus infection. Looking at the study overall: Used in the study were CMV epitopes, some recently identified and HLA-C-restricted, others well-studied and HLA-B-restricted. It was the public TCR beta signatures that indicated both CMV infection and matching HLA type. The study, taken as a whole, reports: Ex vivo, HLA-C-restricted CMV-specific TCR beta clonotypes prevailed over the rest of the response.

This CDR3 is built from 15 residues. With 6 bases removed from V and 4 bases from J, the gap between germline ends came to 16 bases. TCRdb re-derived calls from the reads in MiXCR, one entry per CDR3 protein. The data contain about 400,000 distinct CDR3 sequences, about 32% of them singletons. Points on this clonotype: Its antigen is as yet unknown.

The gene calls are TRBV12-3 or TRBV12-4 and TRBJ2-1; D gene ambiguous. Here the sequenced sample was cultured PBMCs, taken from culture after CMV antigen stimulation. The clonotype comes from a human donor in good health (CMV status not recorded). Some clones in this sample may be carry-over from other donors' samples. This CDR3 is CASSSSSTLYNEQFF. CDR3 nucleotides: TGTGCCAGCAGCTCCAGCTCGACCCTTTACAATGAGCAGTTCTTC.